The TCR beta chain described here comes from a study of cytomegalovirus exposure and HLA in healthy donors. In this sample, this clone turned up once. The target antigen is unknown. Study results and caveats: Later analysis suggested links between common viral pathogens and several top significant clusters. Most TCR sequences showed up rarely, but some public TCRs showed up in many donors. Sequencing had likely introduced a cluster of highly shared sequence variants as an artifact.

V lost 2 bases to trimming and J lost 7 bases; unmatched junction nucleotides: 5. The germline gives CDR1 WNHNN, CDR2 SYGVQD (reference sequence). The CDR3 sequence is 14 residues long. 60 Vbeta and 13 Jbeta primers were used in PCR. Data came from immunoSEQ multiplex PCR; TCRdb stores just in-frame clones and leaves some out. Of more than 90,000 clones in the sample, roughly 79% are singletons; the top ten hold around 4%. The sample comprised PBMCs. This chain joins TRBV10-1 and TRBJ2-1; the match to TRBD1 covers 7 bases. The clonotype was recovered from a man between 40 and 49 years old in good health and CMV-seronegative. CDR3 nucleotide sequence: TGCGCCAGCAGTGAGCCCAGGGGGTGGAATGAGCAGTTCTTC. This sequence encodes CASSEPRGWNEQFF.